This is a list of T cell receptor beta chains from one sample in a study of blood T cells in healthy people across ages. TCRdb called the 5' RACE reads again in MiXCR, with one record for every CDR3 protein. Here the sample spans roughly 860,000 distinct CDR3 sequences, around 68% being singletons. The specimen sequenced was blood. Receptor source: a man aged 25-45 years in good health. CDR3s include the opening cysteine and the closing phenylalanine or tryptophan. Each record gives: V gene, clone size, D gene, CDR3 length, J gene, CDR3 DNA, CDR3 protein. D genes are given only for firm matches. The size field is filled for only some rows; it gives once, few, many or a size class.

>TRBV13|once|-|16|TRBJ1-3
TGTGCCAGCAGCCCCCCGGGGGGGGGCCTAGGAAACACCATATATTTT
CASSPPGGGLGNTIYF
>TRBV20-1|few|TRBD1|14|TRBJ1-6
TGCAGTGCTAGCGGGACAGGGATGTATTCACCCCTCCACTTT
CSASGTGMYSPLHF
>TRBV5-5|-|-|14|TRBJ2-1
TGTGCCAGCAGCACCTATCTGAGCTACAATGAGCAGTTCTTC
CASSTYLSYNEQFF
>TRBV21-1|few|-|16|TRBJ1-5
TGTGCCAGCAGGAAAAGACGGGTATATAGCAATCAGCCCCAGCATTTT
CASRKRRVYSNQPQHF
>TRBV3-1|-|TRBD2|16|TRBJ2-5
TGTGCCAGCAGCCAAGAGACAGCGGGGTACCAAGAGACCCAGTACTTC
CASSQETAGYQETQYF
>TRBV7-3|-|TRBD1|15|TRBJ1-2
TGTGCCAGCAGCTTAATAGCAGGGGGGATCTATGGCTGCACCTTC
CASSLIAGGIYGCTF
>TRBV28|-|-|11|TRBJ2-4
TGTGCCAGCAGTTTCCGGGGTCAAAAGTACTTC
CASSFRGQKYF
>TRBV7-3|once|-|12|TRBJ2-7
TGTGCCAGCAGAGCTAATCAGCACGAGCAGTACTTC
CASRANQHEQYF
>TRBV27|-|-|16|TRBJ2-1
TGTGCCAGCAGTTTATCTGGGCCGGGTTCCTACAATGAGCAGTTCTTC
CASSLSGPGSYNEQFF
>TRBV12-3/TRBV12-4|-|-|13|TRBJ2-1
TGTGCCAGCAGGGCTGCGGGGGCCTACGAGCAGTTCTTC
CASRAAGAYEQFF